These 30 T cell receptor beta chains were all obtained from the same sample, sequenced in a study of monozygotic twins with inflammatory bowel disease. After re-calling the 5' RACE reads, TCRdb lists one entry per CDR3 protein, DNA absent. This sample's clone table lists 300,000 to 400,000 distinct CDR3 sequences. The sequenced sample consisted of blood. These receptors all stem from a human donor with ulcerative colitis or Crohn's disease, or a healthy co-twin of an affected twin (not recorded which).

CDR3 region: CSARPGTGAFNEQFF. The rearrangement links TRBV20-1 to TRBJ2-1; the D call of TRBD1 rests on TCRdb alone, since no DNA is present to check it. Germline values: CDR1 DFQATT, CDR2 SNEGSKA (reference sequence). The CDR3 has 15 residues.

V usage is TRBV18 and J usage is TRBJ1-1; no DNA is available, so the TRBD1 call from TCRdb remains unchecked. CDR3 length: 22 residues. CDR1 is KGHSH, CDR2 LQKENI, per germline. The CDR3 protein is CASSLRALPGQRILTMNTEAFF.

This chain uses TRBV18 with TRBJ2-7; TCRdb calls TRBD1, which cannot be checked without DNA. Germline CDR1 reads KGHSH; CDR2 reads LQKENI. The CDR3 loop spans 14 amino acids. CDR3 sequence reads: CASSRGTGGYEQYF.

V usage is TRBV5-1 and J usage is TRBJ2-7; with no DNA, the TCRdb D assignment of TRBD1 cannot be verified. The length of the CDR3 is 17 residues. Germline V gene lookup returns CDR1 SGHRS and CDR2 YFSETQ. The CDR3 loop is CASSSPWRAGGPYEQYF. Full variable domain (remainder filled in from reference TRBV5-1 and TRBJ2-7): KAGVTQTPRYLIKTRGQQVTLSCSPISGHRSVSWYQQTPGQGLQFLFEYFSETQRNKGNFPGRFSGRQFSNSRSEMNVSTLELGDSALYLCASSSPWRAGGPYEQYFGPGTRLTVT.

The V gene is TRBV18, the J gene TRBJ2-3. The CDR3 is 12 amino acids. Germline lookup yields CDR1 KGHSH and CDR2 LQKENI. CDR3 in amino acids: CASSPSSDTQYF.

The chain carries TRBV6-6 and TRBJ1-1; TCRdb's assignment of TRBD1 cannot be checked, as there is no DNA. The CDR3 loop spans 12 amino acids. From germline, CDR1 is MNHNY and CDR2 SVGAGI (reference sequence). The CDR3 sequence is CASSPSGTEAFF.

V usage is TRBV20-1 and J usage is TRBJ2-1. The CDR3 is 14 amino acids. Germline V gene sequence: CDR1 DFQATT, CDR2 SNEGSKA (reference sequence). The CDR3 loop reads CSARLHSAYNEQFF.

CDR3: CSAEGQSSYNEQFF. This chain joins TRBV20-1 and TRBJ2-1; without DNA, the TCRdb call of TRBD1 cannot be checked. The CDR3 has 14 amino acids. CDR1 and CDR2 (germline): DFQATT, SNEGSKA (reference sequence).

CDR3: CSARSGGRGGNEQYF. The V gene is TRBV20-1, the J gene TRBJ2-7; the D call of TRBD1 rests on TCRdb alone, since no DNA is present to check it. The CDR3 sequence is 15 residues long. Germline V lookup: CDR1 DFQATT, CDR2 SNEGSKA (reference sequence).

Here the CDR3 reads CASSWAGMDTNTEAFF. This sequence joins TRBV5-1 and TRBJ1-1. The CDR3 totals 16 residues. Germline V CDR1 and CDR2: SGHRS, YFSETQ.

This chain connects TRBV5-1 to TRBJ2-3; there is no DNA to check the TCRdb D call of TRBD1. This CDR3 is 15 amino acids long. Germline-derived CDR1 and CDR2 are SGHRS and YFSETQ. This chain's CDR3 is CASSLRTGDTDTQYF.

The chain joins TRBV29-1 to TRBJ1-1. CDR1 is SQVTM, CDR2 ANQGSEA, per germline. This CDR3 spans 13 amino acids. The CDR3 loop is CSVTDPMNTEAFF.

V and J are TRBV4-2 and TRBJ2-2; TCRdb's assignment of TRBD2 cannot be checked, as there is no DNA. Germline CDR1 and CDR2: LGHNA and YNFKEQ. The CDR3 is 15 residues long. The CDR3: CASSRASGYTGELFF.

The J gene is TRBJ2-3, the V gene TRBV2. This CDR3 is built from 14 residues. Germline CDR1 reads SNHLY; CDR2 reads FYNNEI. CDR3 loop: CASIYGASTDTQYF.

The genes are TRBV6-5 and TRBJ1-5; the D gene TCRdb calls, TRBD1, cannot be checked with no DNA. Germline-derived CDR1 and CDR2 are MNHEY and SVGAGI. The CDR3 loop spans 19 amino acids. The CDR3 loop reads CASSCRTGGKAGPNQPQHF.

The chain links TRBV24-1 to TRBJ2-4. CDR3 length: 16 residues. Germline V gene sequence: CDR1 KGHDR, CDR2 SFDVKD. The CDR3 spells CATSDSDRLAKNIQYF.

This rearrangement joins TRBV4-3 to TRBJ2-2; as DNA is missing, the TRBD1 call by TCRdb cannot be tested. The CDR3 covers 15 residues. The germline V gene encodes CDR1 LGHNA and CDR2 YSLEER. CDR3 sequence reads: CASSRGQGDTGELFF.

The V gene is TRBV18, the J gene TRBJ2-4; absent DNA, TCRdb's TRBD1 call cannot be checked. CDR1 and CDR2 from the germline V gene are KGHSH and LQKENI. The CDR3 contains 17 residues. The CDR3: CASSPNLGGESKNIQYF.

This chain joins TRBV7-9 and TRBJ2-5; the D call of TRBD1 rests on TCRdb alone, since no DNA is present to check it. Looked up from germline, CDR1 is SEHNR and CDR2 is FQNEAQ (reference sequence). The length of the CDR3 is 15 residues. CDR3 in amino acids: CASSPRRGVFETQYF.

The genes are TRBV7-2 and TRBJ2-7. This CDR3 is built from 15 residues. Germline V gene lookup returns CDR1 SGHTA and CDR2 FQGNSA. The CDR3 loop is CASSPSRTGSYEQYF. The full variable domain, rest sourced from reference TRBV7-2 and TRBJ2-7, is GAGVSQSPSNKVTEKGKDVELRCDPISGHTALYWYRQSLGQGLEFLIYFQGNSAPDKSGLPSDRFSAERTGGSVSTLTIQRTQQEDSAVYLCASSPSRTGSYEQYFGPGTRLTVT.

V usage is TRBV5-1 and J usage is TRBJ1-5; the D call from TCRdb, TRBD1, cannot be confirmed without DNA. The CDR3 has 14 residues. The germline CDR1 and CDR2 sequences are SGHRS and YFSETQ. The CDR3 region is CASSWGQGGQPQHF.

The chain recombines TRBV9 with TRBJ2-2; TCRdb lists TRBD2, though no DNA is available to test this call. Germline V CDR1 and CDR2: SGDLS, YYNGEE. This CDR3 comprises 16 residues. The CDR3 protein is CASSVLSSGYTGELFF.

CDR3 loop: CASSYSKQGSYEQYF. The chain has TRBV6-2 or TRBV6-3 and TRBJ2-7; as DNA is missing, the TRBD1 call by TCRdb cannot be tested. The CDR3 contains 15 residues. Germline V gives CDR1 MNHEY, CDR2 SVGEGT.

V gene TRBV20-1 combines with J gene TRBJ1-2. The CDR3 extends over 14 amino acids. Germline CDR1 is DFQATT and CDR2 is SNEGSKA (reference sequence). CDR3 amino acids: CSATTGTTNYGYTF.

This chain links TRBV20-1 with TRBJ1-1. The CDR3 extends over 14 amino acids. CDR1 is DFQATT and CDR2 is SNEGSKA in the germline V gene (reference sequence). CDR3 sequence: CSAREANQNTEAFF.

V is TRBV5-4 and J is TRBJ2-1; the TRBD2 assignment by TCRdb is unverifiable without DNA. From germline, CDR1 is SGHNT and CDR2 YYREEE (reference sequence). The CDR3 is 15 residues long. Here the CDR3 reads CASSQSGGAGDEQFF.

The J gene is TRBJ1-3, the V gene TRBV20-1; TCRdb reports TRBD1, a call that lacks DNA to check it against. Germline V gene sequence: CDR1 DFQATT, CDR2 SNEGSKA (reference sequence). The CDR3 runs 14 residues. CDR3 residues: CSAGTGGLGNTIYF.

V and J are TRBV11-2 and TRBJ2-2; absent DNA, TCRdb's TRBD1 call cannot be checked. Germline-derived CDR1 and CDR2 are SGHAT and FQNNGV. The CDR3 spans 18 residues. The CDR3 protein is CASSFVGGGTGSTGELFF.

This chain uses TRBV5-4 with TRBJ2-1. Germline CDR1 and CDR2: SGHNT and YYREEE (reference sequence). This CDR3 is built from 14 residues. The CDR3 loop reads CASSLDLPDNEQFF. The full variable domain, its missing parts supplied by reference TRBV5-4 and TRBJ2-1, is ETGVTQSPTHLIKTRGQQVTLRCSSQSGHNTVSWYQQALGQGPQFIFQYYREEENGRGNFPPRFSGLQFPNYSSELNVNALELDDSALYLCASSLDLPDNEQFFGPGTRLTVL.

The rearrangement uses TRBV11-1 and TRBJ2-2. The CDR3 is made up of 12 amino acids. Germline CDR1 SGHAT, CDR2 FQDESV (reference sequence). The chain's CDR3 is CASSSVTGELFF.